This T cell receptor (beta chain) was observed in a study of graft-versus-host responses after intestinal transplantation. Across the study: Transplants given to recipients were multivisceral, liver-intestinal, or isolated intestinal. All recipients got anti-thymocyte globulin induction, then tacrolimus and steroids for about 3 years. Notes on the study in general: Early declines in HvG clones that occurred post-transplant were associated with peak circulating GvH clone levels.

V was pared by 2 bases and J by 4 bases, with 8 bases of the junction left unmatched. The CDR3 is made up of 16 amino acids. Germline assignment: CDR1 KGHSH and CDR2 LQKENI. Some clones are missing from TCRdb's copy, which holds only in-frame ones; the method was immunoSEQ multiplex PCR. The profile covers 50,000 to 75,000 clones, with 85% to 95% appearing a single time and around 1.7% taken by the ten largest. Regarding this clone: Its antigen remains unidentified.

The sequencing used unstimulated CD8+ T cells sorted from spleen or lymph node cells, collected before transplant. The J gene is TRBJ2-1, the V gene TRBV18; 7 bases are a match to TRBD1. This TCR was sampled from a human donor who was the organ donor for an intestinal transplant. CDR3 sequence reads: CASSPGNTGEYNEQFF. CDR3 bases: TGTGCCAGCTCACCAGGTAACACAGGGGAGTACAATGAGCAGTTCTTC.